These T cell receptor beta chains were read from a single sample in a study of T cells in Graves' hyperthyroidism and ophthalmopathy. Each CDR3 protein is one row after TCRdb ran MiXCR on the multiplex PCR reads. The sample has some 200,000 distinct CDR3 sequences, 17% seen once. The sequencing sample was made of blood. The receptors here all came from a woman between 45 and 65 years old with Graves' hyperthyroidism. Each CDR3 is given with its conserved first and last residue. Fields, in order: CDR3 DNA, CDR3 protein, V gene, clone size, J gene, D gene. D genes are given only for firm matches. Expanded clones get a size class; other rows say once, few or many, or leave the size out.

TGTGCCAGCATGGGAATAGCGGGAGACTACGAGCAGTACTTC CASMGIAGDYEQYF TRBV27 many TRBJ2-7 TRBD2
TGTGCCAGTAGGAAGGACAGGGGGCGTTATGACTACACCTTC CASRKDRGRYDYTF TRBV19 many TRBJ1-2 TRBD1
TGTGCCAGCAAGACAGGGAGTACTGAAGCTTTCTTT CASKTGSTEAFF TRBV28 many TRBJ1-1 TRBD1
TGCAGCGTCACGGACGGCCCGGGCGAAAAACTGTTTTTT CSVTDGPGEKLFF TRBV29-1 NA TRBJ1-4 NA
TGTGCCATCAGGGAGGGTGGACAGGGGAATTCACCCCTCCACTTT CAIREGGQGNSPLHF TRBV10-3 NA TRBJ1-6 TRBD1
TGTGCCAGCAGCACCGAGCATGAGCAGTACTTC CASSTEHEQYF TRBV7-9 NA TRBJ2-7 NA
TGTGCCAGCAGCTCCGCCCGTCGGGGAGGGCTCGCTGGGAGATCCTCCTACAATGAGCAGTTCTTC CASSSARRGGLAGRSSYNEQFF TRBV11-2 NA TRBJ2-1 TRBD2
TGCAGTGCTAGTTGGGGAGGACAGTTCTTC CSASWGGQFF TRBV20-1 many TRBJ2-1 NA
TGTGCCAGCGCGGCGACTAGCGGGAGGGCCGCGGGTCTTGGCGAGCAGTACTTC CASAATSGRAAGLGEQYF TRBV12-3/TRBV12-4 many TRBJ2-7 TRBD2
TGTGCCAGCAGCTTAAAGGGGAGGGTGACCTACAATGAGCAGTTCTTC CASSLKGRVTYNEQFF TRBV7-9 many TRBJ2-1 TRBD2
TGTGCCAGCAGTTTGGTTCGGCGACCCGGGGAGCTGTTTTTT CASSLVRRPGELFF TRBV12-3/TRBV12-4 few TRBJ2-2 NA
TGTGCCAGCAGCACACTAGCGGGACAATACAATGAGCAGTTCTTC CASSTLAGQYNEQFF TRBV11-3 many TRBJ2-1 TRBD2
TGTGCCAGCAGTAAACCAGGGATAGGTCCCTCTGGGGCCAACGTCCTGACTTTC CASSKPGIGPSGANVLTF TRBV28 NA TRBJ2-6 NA
TGTGCCAGCAGTGATAACGTAGTGACAGAAAAACTGTTTTTT CASSDNVVTEKLFF TRBV6-1 few TRBJ1-4 NA
TGTGCCAGCAGTTTGAGGGGGATGAGCAATCAGCCCCAGCATTTT CASSLRGMSNQPQHF TRBV12-3/TRBV12-4 many TRBJ1-5 NA
TGTGCCAGCAGTTTACTGGGACAGGGTGGCTATGGCTACACCTTC CASSLLGQGGYGYTF TRBV27 many TRBJ1-2 TRBD1
TGCAGCTCTGGGGGGTCTAGCGGGCATAATTCCTACGAGCAGTACTTC CSSGGSSGHNSYEQYF TRBV29-1 NA TRBJ2-7 TRBD2
TGTGCCAGTGGGGCTCGGCCGAACACTGAAGCTTTCTTT CASGARPNTEAFF TRBV6-1 many TRBJ1-1 NA
TGTGCCTGGGTACACCGCGATAATTCACCCCTCCACTTT CAWVHRDNSPLHF TRBV30 few TRBJ1-6 NA
TGTGCCAGTAACTTCCGGGATAAAAGCGACGAGCAGTACTTC CASNFRDKSDEQYF TRBV19 NA TRBJ2-7 NA
TGTGCCAGCAGCTTAAACCCGGGAGGGAACAACAATGAGCAGTTCTTC CASSLNPGGNNNEQFF TRBV11-2 NA TRBJ2-1 TRBD2
TGTGCCTGGACCTCTGGGGAGTGGAGTAATGAGCAGTTCTTC CAWTSGEWSNEQFF TRBV30 many TRBJ2-1 NA
TGTGCCAGCAGCTTAGGGTACAGGGGAATCGGCAATGAGCAGTTCTTC CASSLGYRGIGNEQFF TRBV7-2 many TRBJ2-1 TRBD1
TGCAGTGCTAAGTGGCGAACCCCAGGGGCGTGGAACACCGGGGAGCTGTTTTTT CSAKWRTPGAWNTGELFF TRBV20-1 NA TRBJ2-2 NA
TGCGCCAGCAGCTTGAGGACAGGTGAAAATGGCTACACCTTC CASSLRTGENGYTF TRBV5-1 NA TRBJ1-2 TRBD1
TGTGCCAGCAGGGACGCGACGGGTTCAACTAATGAAAAACTGTTTTTT CASRDATGSTNEKLFF TRBV7-9 NA TRBJ1-4 NA
TGTGCCAGTCAAACTCCCCAGGGGCTCTATGGCTACACCTTC CASQTPQGLYGYTF TRBV28 NA TRBJ1-2 NA
TGTGCCAGCAGTTCACCGGAGGGGGATGGCACAGATACGCAGTATTTT CASSSPEGDGTDTQYF TRBV6-5 few TRBJ2-3 NA
TGTGCCAGTAGCGAAAATGGGGGGGCTAATCAGCCCCAGCATTTT CASSENGGANQPQHF TRBV19 NA TRBJ1-5 NA
TGTGCCAGCAGCCCACTGACAAGGGGGGTTCACACCGGGGAGCTGTTTTTT CASSPLTRGVHTGELFF TRBV6-1 NA TRBJ2-2 NA
TGTGCCAGCAGCTTCAGGCGGGAGTACGGCTACGAGCAGTACTTC CASSFRREYGYEQYF TRBV13 few TRBJ2-7 TRBD2
TGTGCCATCGGCACTAGCGGGAGCTACGAGCAGTACTTC CAIGTSGSYEQYF TRBV10-3 NA TRBJ2-7 TRBD2
TGCAGCCTTTGCTTTGAGGGGGTTTTGGGCAATGAGCAGTTCTTC CSLCFEGVLGNEQFF TRBV29-1 many TRBJ2-1 NA
TGTGCCATCAAGACAGGGGAGGGGGACTACAATGAGCAGTTCTTC CAIKTGEGDYNEQFF TRBV10-3 many TRBJ2-1 NA
TGTGCCAGTAGTATCCGTCCCGGGACCAGCGGGAGGGCCGTCAATGAGCAGTTCTTC CASSIRPGTSGRAVNEQFF TRBV19 NA TRBJ2-1 TRBD2
TGCAGCGTGGAACGGGACGGATACGAGCAGTACTTC CSVERDGYEQYF TRBV29-1 NA TRBJ2-7 NA
TGTGCCACCAGCAGAGGGGGGGGGGCCTCGAGCTCTGGAAACACCATATATTTT CATSRGGGASSSGNTIYF TRBV15 few TRBJ1-3 NA
TGTGCCAGCAGCGTTACAGGGGTCGGGGAGACCCAGTACTTC CASSVTGVGETQYF TRBV9 many TRBJ2-5 TRBD1
TGCAGTGCTCGCCAGGGAGTTAATAGCAATCAGCCCCAGCATTTT CSARQGVNSNQPQHF TRBV20-1 NA TRBJ1-5 NA
TGTGCCAGCAGCGACCGGACAGGGACTTCCGCTTGGGAGCAGTACTTC CASSDRTGTSAWEQYF TRBV7-6 NA TRBJ2-7 TRBD1
TGTGCCATCTCAGACTCCGGGACACCCTCCTACGAGCAGTACTTC CAISDSGTPSYEQYF TRBV10-3 NA TRBJ2-7 NA
TGTGCCAGTAGTTACGGGCTATCCTACGAGCAGTACTTC CASSYGLSYEQYF TRBV19 few TRBJ2-7 NA